This T cell receptor (beta chain) comes out of a study of blood T cell repertoires in COVID-19. As for the study in general: Samples taken during acute and convalescent COVID-19 were collected in the United States, Italy and Spain.

Germline V lookup: CDR1 SGHNT, CDR2 YYREEE (reference sequence). Deletions cut 1 base from V and 4 bases from J, with 9 bases between. The CDR3 loop spans 13 amino acids. How the authors handled the data: Amplification from reference gene primers served as the basis for estimated nucleated cell counts. Measured with immunoSEQ multiplex PCR; TCRdb has only the in-frame clones, and not every one. V, J and clone size were drawn from that table, and D and trimming were deduced from the DNA. The sample includes roughly 250,000 clones, 82% of them seen just once. This clone was seen once. The chain is built from TRBV5-4 and TRBJ2-7; D is perhaps TRBD2 (6 bases). Sequenced sample: peripheral blood. The TCR sequence derives from a woman older than 75 with active or convalescent COVID-19. For the CDR3, the DNA is TGTGCCAGCAGCTTGAATAGCGGATACGAGCAGTACTTC. It codes for CASSLNSGYEQYF.